One sample yielded the 22 T cell receptor beta chains listed below, sequenced in a study of T cells expressing NK-cell markers. TCRdb re-called the 5' RACE reads; every CDR3 protein appears as one record, without DNA. The data include 150,000 to 200,000 distinct CDR3 sequences; the top ten clones carry 20% to 25%. Sequencing was carried out using blood T cells: a sorted CD56 or NKG2C T cell subset, CD4+ or CD8+ T cells, or bulk PBMC T cells (not recorded which). The receptor set was obtained from a man aged 18 to 69 in good health.

V gene TRBV5-1 combines with J gene TRBJ1-3; TCRdb picks TRBD1, but there is no DNA to check that call. The CDR3 is 14 residues long. Germline-derived CDR1 and CDR2 are SGHRS and YFSETQ. The CDR3 sequence is CASRGTGYGNTIYF.

The rearrangement uses TRBV19 and TRBJ1-5; TCRdb reports TRBD1, a call that lacks DNA to check it against. The CDR3 is 14 amino acids. The germline V gene has CDR1 LNHDA and CDR2 SQIVND (reference sequence). The CDR3 protein is CASSLDREDQPQHF.

The gene calls are TRBV19 and TRBJ2-7; TCRdb outputs TRBD2, but without DNA this stays unchecked. The CDR3 contains 12 residues. Germline CDR1 is LNHDA and CDR2 is SQIVND (reference sequence). The chain's CDR3 is CASRDGRYEQYF.

This chain connects TRBV27 to TRBJ2-3; TCRdb's assignment of TRBD2 cannot be checked, as there is no DNA. The CDR3 is 16 amino acids. Per the germline V gene, CDR1 is MNHEY and CDR2 is SMNVEV (reference sequence). The CDR3 sequence: CASTPLGGSSTDTQYF.

This chain links TRBV27 with TRBJ2-7. CDR3 length: 13 amino acids. In germline, CDR1 is MNHEY, CDR2 SMNVEV (reference sequence). The CDR3 spells CASASGLSYEQYF.

The J gene is TRBJ2-2, the V gene TRBV19; TCRdb names TRBD1, which stays unverified in the absence of DNA. The germline CDR1 and CDR2 sequences are LNHDA and SQIVND (reference sequence). The CDR3 has 13 residues. The CDR3 reads CASSSMTGGELFF.

This chain links TRBV5-6 with TRBJ1-6. Germline V CDR1 and CDR2: SGHDT, YYEEEE. CDR3 length: 14 amino acids. The CDR3: CASSWTYLNSPLHF.

The CDR3 sequence: CASSLGGYLREQYF. The chain uses TRBV5-1 and TRBJ2-7. This CDR3 region has 14 residues. The germline V gene has CDR1 SGHRS and CDR2 YFSETQ.

V is TRBV2 and J is TRBJ1-1. Per the germline V gene, CDR1 is SNHLY and CDR2 is FYNNEI. This CDR3 spans 14 amino acids. CDR3 sequence reads: CASSLAGQYPEAFF. The whole variable domain, filled in from reference TRBV2 and TRBJ1-1, reads EPEVTQTPSHQVTQMGQEVILRCVPISNHLYFYWYRQILGQKVEFLVSFYNNEISEKSEIFDDQFSVERPDGSNFTLKIRSTKLEDSAMYFCASSLAGQYPEAFFGQGTRLTVV.

The chain employs TRBV5-4 and TRBJ2-1. CDR1 SGHNT and CDR2 YYREEE come from the germline V gene (reference sequence). The CDR3 runs 15 residues. The CDR3 region is CASSADLSSYNEQFF.

The chain is built from TRBV5-1 and TRBJ2-7; TCRdb calls TRBD1, which cannot be checked without DNA. The CDR3 has 14 amino acids. Looked up from germline, CDR1 is SGHRS and CDR2 is YFSETQ. CDR3: CASSGGDRPYEQYF.

The chain links TRBV25-1 to TRBJ2-7; TCRdb names TRBD1, which stays unverified in the absence of DNA. This CDR3 is 11 amino acids long. Germline V gene lookup returns CDR1 MGHDK and CDR2 SYGVNS. This chain's CDR3 is CASSGNRERYF.

This rearrangement joins TRBV4-2 to TRBJ2-5; TCRdb names TRBD2, which stays unverified in the absence of DNA. Germline lookup yields CDR1 LGHNA and CDR2 YNFKEQ. This CDR3 contains 17 residues. The CDR3 protein is CASSQAERAGDQETQYF.

This chain uses TRBV3-1 with TRBJ2-5; TCRdb proposes TRBD2, but this gene call is untestable without DNA. Germline V gene data show CDR1 as LGHDT and CDR2 as YNNKEL (reference sequence). The CDR3 runs 15 residues. CDR3 region: CASSQPTSGLQTQYF.

This chain connects TRBV18 to TRBJ2-1; TCRdb indicates TRBD2, and absent DNA this call remains unverified. The CDR3 contains 16 residues. Germline V gene data show CDR1 as KGHSH and CDR2 as LQKENI. CDR3: CASSLELRAPYNEQFF.

The rearrangement joins TRBV11-2 to TRBJ1-6. Germline CDR1 SGHAT, CDR2 FQNNGV. CDR3 length: 12 amino acids. CDR3 in amino acids: CASGRFNSPLHF.

J is TRBJ2-7 and V is TRBV5-4; the D call from TCRdb, TRBD1, cannot be confirmed without DNA. The germline CDR1 and CDR2 sequences are SGHNT and YYREEE (reference sequence). The CDR3 length is 15 residues. CDR3 region: CASSLEIAGAYEQYF. Variable domain in full (rest from reference TRBV5-4 and TRBJ2-7): ETGVTQSPTHLIKTRGQQVTLRCSSQSGHNTVSWYQQALGQGPQFIFQYYREEENGRGNFPPRFSGLQFPNYSSELNVNALELDDSALYLCASSLEIAGAYEQYFGPGTRLTVT.

The chain joins TRBV15 to TRBJ2-7; the TRBD1 assignment by TCRdb is unverifiable without DNA. Germline loops: CDR1 LNHNV, CDR2 YYDKDF (reference sequence). The CDR3 loop spans 14 amino acids. This chain's CDR3 is CATSRERGVVEQYF.

The CDR3 spells CASSRPGALGYEQYF. The V call is TRBV28, the J call TRBJ2-7; with no DNA, the TCRdb D assignment of TRBD1 cannot be verified. Germline CDR1 is MDHEN and CDR2 is SYDVKM. This CDR3 is 15 amino acids long.

The V call is TRBV15, the J call TRBJ2-1; TCRdb lists TRBD2, though no DNA is available to test this call. The CDR3 runs 13 residues. The germline CDR1 and CDR2 sequences are LNHNV and YYDKDF (reference sequence). The CDR3 is CATSPRGGDEQFF.

This sequence joins TRBV19 and TRBJ1-1; TCRdb calls TRBD1, which cannot be checked without DNA. This CDR3 is 13 amino acids long. Germline-derived CDR1 and CDR2 are LNHDA and SQIVND (reference sequence). CDR3 in amino acids: CASTQDSPTEAFF.

V usage is TRBV7-6 and J usage is TRBJ2-5. CDR1 and CDR2 (germline): SGHVS, FNYEAQ. This CDR3 spans 16 amino acids. CDR3 loop: CASSFLSDGYQETQYF.